Below are 7 T cell receptor beta chains sequenced from a single sample in a study of shared clonotypes between healthy human individuals (TCRdb year 2020). The library relied on the immunoSEQ multiplex PCR assay. TCRdb holds this immuneACCESS table with in-frame rearrangements only. Some clones are missing; in checked studies, unresolved V genes explain under half, and the rest has no known cause. In this sample the table shows hundreds of thousands of clones, 95% to 97% of which occur a single time. The ten largest clones take up roughly 0.06% of the sample. The sequencing sample was made of naive CD4+ T cells sorted from blood. In the paper's terms, the cell subset or site label means: CD45RA+ positively selected. These receptors originate from a woman aged 25 to 39 in good health.

V gene TRBV7-2 combines with J gene TRBJ2-5; D remains unclear. The germline V gene encodes CDR1 SGHTA and CDR2 FQGNSA. This CDR3 has 14 amino acids. The V end was cut by 2 bases, the J end by 1 base, with 8 bases between. CDR3 in amino acids: CASSLLSVQETQYF. The DNA for the CDR3 is TGTGCCAGCAGCTTACTGAGCGTCCAAGAGACCCAGTACTTC.

This clone was counted a few times. This chain joins TRBV11-2 and TRBJ1-2; 9 bases agree with TRBD1. This CDR3 is built from 13 residues. The germline CDR1 and CDR2 sequences are SGHAT and FQNNGV. J was trimmed by 5 bases and V by 5 bases; bases with no gene match: 3. CDR3 in amino acids: CASSTTGGYGYTF. For the CDR3, the DNA is TGTGCCAGCAGCACGACAGGGGGGTATGGCTACACCTTC.

The chain is built from TRBV30 and TRBJ1-3; D perhaps matches TRBD1 (5 bases). The CDR3 runs to 16 residues. Germline V gene data show CDR1 as GTSNPN and CDR2 as SVGIG (reference sequence). Between the trimmed V and J ends, which lost 2 bases and 0 bases, there was a span of 14 bases. This CDR3 is CAWSFPGMPSGNTIYF. CDR3 DNA: TGTGCCTGGAGTTTCCCAGGGATGCCCTCTGGAAACACCATATATTTT.

The chain couples TRBV5-1 to TRBJ2-6; 7 bases agree with TRBD2. This CDR3 has 16 amino acids. CDR1 and CDR2 (germline): SGHRS, YFSETQ. Germline trimming cut 4 bases from V and 2 bases from J; bases unmatched to any gene: 6. CDR3 in DNA: TGCGCCAGCAGCAGCGGGGTTCTCACTGGGGCCAACGTCCTGACTTTC. Its protein product is CASSSGVLTGANVLTF.

This chain joins TRBV7-2 and TRBJ1-1; D is possibly TRBD1 (5 bases). Per the germline V gene, CDR1 is SGHTA and CDR2 is FQGNSA. The V and J ends lost 5 bases and 1 base respectively, with 14 bases between them. This CDR3 contains 15 residues. The CDR3 here is CASSPSHGTNTEAFF. CDR3 DNA sequence: TGTGCCAGCAGCCCGAGCCACGGGACGAACACTGAAGCTTTCTTT. The whole variable domain, filled in from reference TRBV7-2 and TRBJ1-1, reads GAGVSQSPSNKVTEKGKDVELRCDPISGHTALYWYRQSLGQGLEFLIYFQGNSAPDKSGLPSDRFSAERTGGSVSTLTIQRTQQEDSAVYLCASSPSHGTNTEAFFGQGTRLTVV.

This chain joins TRBV7-2 and TRBJ2-1, with 9 bases fitting TRBD2. CDR3 length equals 15 residues. Per germline, CDR1 SGHTA and CDR2 FQGNSA. With 2 bases clipped from V and 5 bases from J, the junction kept 4 bases outside the gene matches. As DNA, the CDR3 is TGTGCCAGCAGCTTACGACTAGCGGCACACAATGAGCAGTTCTTC. Its translation: CASSLRLAAHNEQFF.

The genes are TRBV28 and TRBJ2-6; maybe TRBD1 (6 bases). With 3 bases removed from V and 0 bases from J, the gap between germline ends came to 18 bases. The germline V gene encodes CDR1 MDHEN and CDR2 SYDVKM. The CDR3 consists of 19 residues. CDR3 nucleotides: TGTGCCAGCAGTTTTGGTCCAGGGGATTTTAGCTCTGGGGCCAACGTCCTGACTTTC. Protein product: CASSFGPGDFSSGANVLTF. Full variable domain (remainder filled in from reference TRBV28 and TRBJ2-6): DVKVTQSSRYLVKRTGEKVFLECVQDMDHENMFWYRQDPGLGLRLIYFSYDVKMKEKGDIPEGYSVSREKKERFSLILESASTNQTSMYLCASSFGPGDFSSGANVLTFGAGSRLTVL.